One and the same sample provided the 2 T cell receptor beta chains below, sequenced in a study of response to subunit inactivated influenza vaccine (dated by TCRdb to the late 2010s). The method behind the library was RT-PCR. Reads for this sample came from an Illumina HiSeq 2500. The public reads were quality trimmed at Q25 with fastp and then assembled into clones with MiXCR by TCRdb, keeping productive beta chains. Each entry merges the rows of one CDR3 protein and shows their most common DNA and genes. The sample table records some 500,000 distinct CDR3 sequences; 10% to 15% of these occur just once. Over 10% of the sample comes from the top ten. Per the publication, the time point label means: 40 to 45 days after influenza vaccine administration. Sequenced material: PBMCs from blood, taken 35 to 45 days after vaccination. These receptors all come from a man in his fifties who received an inactivated influenza vaccine. Donor details come from another sample of the same person, matched by shared clones.

The chain combines TRBV7-2 with TRBJ2-5; 10 nucleotides line up with TRBD2. The CDR3 sequence is 16 residues long. Germline assignment: CDR1 SGHTA and CDR2 FQGNSA. J was trimmed by 5 bases and V by 2 bases; bases with no gene match: 8. CDR3 DNA: TGTGCCAGCAGCTTAATGGGCCTAGCGGGAGCGGAGACCCAGTACTTC. Encoded protein: CASSLMGLAGAETQYF. The entire variable domain, with the rest obtained from reference TRBV7-2 and TRBJ2-5, is as follows: GAGVSQSPSNKVTEKGKDVELRCDPISGHTALYWYRQSLGQGLEFLIYFQGNSAPDKSGLPSDRFSAERTGGSVSTLTIQRTQQEDSAVYLCASSLMGLAGAETQYFGPGTRLLVL.

This clonotype appeared many times. V gene TRBV7-2 combines with J gene TRBJ2-7, with TRBD2 matching over 9 bases. The CDR3 length is 14 residues. V was clipped by 6 bases and J by 5 bases; unmatched bases: 8. Germline V CDR1 and CDR2: SGHTA, FQGNSA. In DNA form, the CDR3 reads TGTGCCAGCAGGGAATCTAGCGGGGTCCACGAGCAGTACTTC. Translating gives CASRESSGVHEQYF.